These T cell receptor beta chains were read from a single sample in a study of blood T cell repertoires in COVID-19. Clones were read by immunoSEQ multiplex PCR, and TCRdb kept only the in-frame ones, dropping some. The data contain approximately 260,000 clones, 84% of them seen just once; the ten biggest clones take up approximately 9%. The specimen was peripheral blood. Receptors originate from a human donor in a cohort sampled during active COVID-19. The CDR3 runs from the conserved cysteine through the conserved F or W. A D gene is named only where the DNA matches it firmly. Rows give clone size only sometimes, using once, few, many, or a class for an expanded clone.

v_call,d_call,j_call,clone_size,cdr3_aa,cdr3_nt
TRBV24-1,.,TRBJ1-3,few,CATSIQGTGNTIYF,TGTGCCACCAGTATACAGGGAACTGGAAACACCATATATTTT
TRBV27,.,TRBJ2-7,.,CASSLNLRVGSYEQYF,TGTGCCAGCAGTTTAAATCTGCGGGTGGGCTCCTACGAGCAGTACTTC
TRBV29-1,TRBD2,TRBJ2-5,.,CSSGGGGGQETQYF,TGCAGCTCGGGAGGCGGGGGAGGTCAAGAGACCCAGTACTTC
TRBV5-5,TRBD1,TRBJ1-2,.,CASSFAGTANYGYTF,TGTGCCAGCAGCTTCGCCGGGACAGCTAACTATGGCTACACCTTC
TRBV7-6,.,TRBJ2-6,.,CASSFRPGFSGANVLTF,TGTGCCAGCAGCTTTCGCCCCGGGTTCTCTGGGGCCAACGTCCTGACTTTC
TRBV7-3,.,TRBJ1-6,.,CASSLGQGKNSPLHF,TGTGCCAGCAGCTTAGGGCAGGGCAAAAATTCACCCCTCCACTTT
TRBV11-3,.,TRBJ2-1,few,CASSLVPTGGEQFF,TGTGCCAGCAGCTTAGTCCCGACAGGAGGTGAGCAGTTCTTC
TRBV9,.,TRBJ1-3,.,CASSAPLGSGNTIYF,TGTGCCAGCAGCGCCCCCCTCGGCTCTGGAAACACCATATATTTT
TRBV11-2,.,TRBJ2-5,once,CASSPREETQYF,TGTGCCAGCAGCCCCCGAGAAGAGACCCAGTACTTC
TRBV5-6,TRBD1,TRBJ2-7,.,CASRYRGSYEQYF,TGTGCCAGCAGGTACAGGGGCTCCTACGAGCAGTACTTC
TRBV27,.,TRBJ2-7,.,CASSSTGQTNYEQYF,TGTGCCAGCAGTTCAACGGGACAAACAAACTACGAGCAGTACTTC
TRBV3-1/TRBV3-2,.,TRBJ2-2,.,CASSQGWGGGTNTGELFF,TGTGCCAGCAGCCAAGGGTGGGGCGGGGGCACGAACACCGGGGAGCTGTTTTTT
TRBV18,.,TRBJ1-2,.,CASSPEMNYGYTF,TGTGCCAGCTCACCCGAGATGAACTATGGCTACACCTTC
TRBV10-3,.,TRBJ2-7,.,CAISERDYEQYF,TGTGCCATCAGTGAGCGCGACTACGAGCAGTACTTC
TRBV11-1,.,TRBJ1-1,.,CASSGILGARTEAFF,TGTGCCAGCAGCGGAATATTGGGGGCGCGGACTGAAGCTTTCTTT
TRBV5-1,.,TRBJ2-1,.,CASSTQGRNEQFF,TGCGCCAGCAGCACGCAGGGTCGGAATGAGCAGTTCTTC
TRBV5-1,TRBD2,TRBJ2-1,.,CASSLAGLVGVDEQFF,TGCGCCAGCAGCTTGGCGGGACTAGTAGGGGTCGATGAGCAGTTCTTC
TRBV11-3,.,TRBJ2-2,.,CASSGQPNTGELFF,TGTGCCAGCAGCGGGCAACCGAACACCGGGGAGCTGTTTTTT
TRBV28,TRBD1,TRBJ1-5,.,CASSQGQGRSNQPQHF,TGTGCCAGCAGCCAGGGACAGGGACGCAGCAATCAGCCCCAGCATTTT
TRBV15,.,TRBJ1-2,.,CATSRDLGSYGYTF,TGTGCCACCAGCAGAGATTTAGGGAGCTATGGCTACACCTTC
TRBV29-1,.,TRBJ2-2,.,CSVEVQGGTGELFF,TGCAGCGTTGAAGTCCAGGGTGGGACCGGGGAGCTGTTTTTT
TRBV6-2/TRBV6-3,TRBD1,TRBJ2-2,once,CASSRTGSGELFF,TGTGCCAGCAGTAGGACAGGTAGCGGGGAGCTGTTTTTT
TRBV12-3/TRBV12-4,.,TRBJ2-3,few,CASSLTDTQYF,TGTGCCAGCAGCCTGACAGATACGCAGTATTTT
TRBV19,.,TRBJ1-6,.,CASSIQGGSPLHF,TGTGCCAGTAGTATACAAGGCGGTTCACCCCTCCACTTT
TRBV29-1,.,TRBJ2-1,.,CSASPPSGQNNEQFF,TGCAGCGCCTCACCCCCTAGCGGACAGAACAATGAGCAGTTCTTC
TRBV9,.,TRBJ2-3,.,CASSVRDWGDTQYF,TGTGCCAGCAGCGTCCGGGACTGGGGGGATACGCAGTATTTT
TRBV4-2,TRBD1,TRBJ1-6,.,CASNDPGQGSSPLHF,TGTGCCAGCAACGACCCGGGACAGGGCTCCTCACCCCTCCACTTT
TRBV6-6,.,TRBJ1-2,.,CASTIGGDYYGYTF,TGTGCCAGCACCATAGGGGGGGATTACTATGGCTACACCTTC
TRBV6-5,.,TRBJ2-7,.,CASSYLQGPLGYEQYF,TGTGCCAGCAGTTACCTCCAGGGGCCCCTTGGATACGAGCAGTACTTC
TRBV11-3,TRBD2,TRBJ2-5,.,CASSLGRLAGGRGQETQYF,TGTGCCAGCAGCTTAGGCCGACTAGCGGGGGGGCGAGGACAAGAGACCCAGTACTTC
TRBV7-3,.,TRBJ2-1,.,CASSPGHGRYNEQFF,TGTGCCAGCAGCCCCGGTCACGGTAGATACAATGAGCAGTTCTTC
TRBV2,.,TRBJ2-7,.,CATTQGTEQYF,TGTGCCACCACCCAGGGGACAGAGCAGTACTTC
TRBV5-1,.,TRBJ2-6,.,CASSLGSSGANVLTF,TGCGCCAGCAGCCTGGGGAGCTCTGGGGCCAACGTCCTGACTTTC
TRBV15,TRBD1,TRBJ1-2,.,CATSLLGQGGYTF,TGTGCCACCAGCCTTCTGGGACAGGGTGGCTACACCTTC
TRBV28,.,TRBJ2-2,.,CASRSGIGELFF,TGTGCCAGCAGATCGGGGATCGGGGAGCTGTTTTTT
TRBV6-2/TRBV6-3,.,TRBJ2-7,.,CASSYPPTDYYEQYF,TGTGCCAGCAGTTATCCTCCTACCGACTACTACGAGCAGTACTTC
TRBV11-2,.,TRBJ2-3,.,CASSSTEDTQYF,TGTGCCAGCAGTTCGACTGAAGATACGCAGTATTTT